This is a list of T cell receptor beta chains from one sample in a study of cytomegalovirus exposure and HLA in healthy donors. Sequenced by immunoSEQ multiplex PCR; TCRdb stores in-frame clones only, minus some. The table has 180,000 or so clones, about 80% seen once. The sequenced sample was PBMCs. Source of these receptors: a middle-aged man in good health and CMV-seropositive. The CDR3 runs from the conserved cysteine through the conserved F or W. Each record gives: D gene, J gene, V gene, clone size, CDR3 protein, CDR3 DNA. A D gene is named only where the DNA matches it firmly. Expanded clones get a size class; other rows say once, few or many, or leave the size out.

D gene: -
J gene: TRBJ1-1
V gene: TRBV27
clone size: -
CDR3 protein: CASSFGVGQGRPPEAFF
CDR3 DNA: TGTGCCAGCAGTTTCGGTGTAGGTCAGGGGCGTCCCCCTGAAGCTTTCTTT

D gene: TRBD1
J gene: TRBJ1-4
V gene: TRBV6-5
clone size: -
CDR3 protein: CASQGVANEKLFF
CDR3 DNA: TGTGCCAGCCAGGGGGTGGCCAATGAAAAACTGTTTTTT

D gene: -
J gene: TRBJ2-7
V gene: TRBV27
clone size: -
CDR3 protein: CASSLSGRTYEQYF
CDR3 DNA: TGTGCCAGCAGTTTATCTGGCAGGACCTACGAGCAGTACTTC

D gene: -
J gene: TRBJ2-1
V gene: TRBV2
clone size: -
CDR3 protein: CATASRGWNEQFF
CDR3 DNA: TGTGCTACAGCGTCCAGGGGATGGAATGAGCAGTTCTTC

D gene: -
J gene: TRBJ1-6
V gene: TRBV9
clone size: -
CDR3 protein: CASSEGTSSYNSPLHF
CDR3 DNA: TGTGCCAGCAGCGAAGGGACAAGCTCCTATAATTCACCCCTCCACTTT

D gene: TRBD1
J gene: TRBJ2-6
V gene: TRBV5-1
clone size: -
CDR3 protein: CASSLPPGQGFGGANVLTF
CDR3 DNA: TGCGCCAGCAGCTTGCCTCCGGGACAGGGATTTGGTGGGGCCAACGTCCTGACTTTC

D gene: -
J gene: TRBJ1-2
V gene: TRBV5-6
clone size: -
CDR3 protein: CASRLEGGHGGYTF
CDR3 DNA: TGTGCCAGCAGATTGGAGGGAGGGCATGGAGGCTACACCTTC

D gene: TRBD1
J gene: TRBJ1-5
V gene: TRBV5-5
clone size: -
CDR3 protein: CASSPGQGGPRPQHF
CDR3 DNA: TGTGCCAGCAGCCCCGGACAGGGGGGACCGCGGCCCCAGCATTTT

D gene: -
J gene: TRBJ1-6
V gene: TRBV5-5
clone size: few
CDR3 protein: CASSLKSVNSPLHF
CDR3 DNA: TGTGCCAGCAGCTTAAAGTCAGTGAATTCACCCCTCCACTTT

D gene: -
J gene: TRBJ1-3
V gene: TRBV18
clone size: -
CDR3 protein: CASSPPTTVVSGNTIYF
CDR3 DNA: TGTGCCAGCTCACCTCCGACGACAGTAGTCTCTGGAAACACCATATATTTT

D gene: -
J gene: TRBJ1-4
V gene: TRBV4-2
clone size: -
CDR3 protein: CASSQQTNEKLFF
CDR3 DNA: TGTGCCAGCAGCCAACAGACTAATGAAAAACTGTTTTTT

D gene: TRBD2
J gene: TRBJ2-7
V gene: TRBV6-5
clone size: -
CDR3 protein: CASSYWASGGGYEQYF
CDR3 DNA: TGTGCCAGCAGTTATTGGGCTAGCGGGGGAGGTTACGAGCAGTACTTC

D gene: -
J gene: TRBJ1-5
V gene: TRBV6-5
clone size: few
CDR3 protein: CASSYSAGDRWPQHF
CDR3 DNA: TGTGCCAGCAGTTACTCGGCAGGGGACCGCTGGCCCCAGCATTTT

D gene: TRBD1
J gene: TRBJ1-1
V gene: TRBV6-1
clone size: -
CDR3 protein: CASKGTGDWAFF
CDR3 DNA: TGTGCCAGCAAAGGGACAGGGGATTGGGCTTTCTTT

D gene: -
J gene: TRBJ1-6
V gene: TRBV28
clone size: -
CDR3 protein: CASGRGTSPLHF
CDR3 DNA: TGTGCCTCAGGACGGGGGACTTCACCCCTCCACTTT

D gene: TRBD1
J gene: TRBJ2-2
V gene: TRBV5-1
clone size: -
CDR3 protein: CASSGQGNTGELFF
CDR3 DNA: TGCGCCAGCTCTGGACAGGGGAACACCGGGGAGCTGTTTTTT

D gene: TRBD2
J gene: TRBJ2-5
V gene: TRBV5-8
clone size: once
CDR3 protein: CASSSGELAGQETQYF
CDR3 DNA: TGTGCCAGCAGCTCGGGGGAACTAGCGGGGCAAGAGACCCAGTACTTC

D gene: -
J gene: TRBJ2-5
V gene: TRBV6-6
clone size: -
CDR3 protein: CASRSGGNQETQYF
CDR3 DNA: TGTGCCAGCAGATCCGGGGGTAACCAAGAGACCCAGTACTTC

D gene: -
J gene: TRBJ2-3
V gene: TRBV5-4
clone size: -
CDR3 protein: CASSLEYGPGQVDTQYF
CDR3 DNA: TGTGCCAGCAGCTTGGAATACGGGCCAGGGCAGGTGGATACGCAGTATTTT

D gene: -
J gene: TRBJ1-5
V gene: TRBV7-8
clone size: -
CDR3 protein: CASSLASQYQPQHF
CDR3 DNA: TGTGCCAGCAGCTTAGCGTCACAATATCAGCCCCAGCATTTT

D gene: TRBD2
J gene: TRBJ2-2
V gene: TRBV7-3
clone size: -
CDR3 protein: CASSPSRGGRSGELFF
CDR3 DNA: TGTGCCAGCAGCCCGTCACGGGGGGGCCGTAGCGGGGAGCTGTTTTTT

D gene: -
J gene: TRBJ1-6
V gene: TRBV7-2
clone size: -
CDR3 protein: CASSSWLQGGDRALHF
CDR3 DNA: TGTGCCAGCAGCTCCTGGTTACAGGGTGGGGATAGGGCCCTCCACTTT

D gene: -
J gene: TRBJ1-5
V gene: TRBV19
clone size: -
CDR3 protein: CASNPRGDEPQHF
CDR3 DNA: TGTGCCAGTAATCCCAGGGGAGACGAGCCCCAGCATTTT

D gene: -
J gene: TRBJ2-2
V gene: TRBV9
clone size: -
CDR3 protein: CASSVDGAWVPGELFF
CDR3 DNA: TGTGCCAGCAGCGTAGATGGGGCATGGGTCCCCGGGGAGCTGTTTTTT

D gene: -
J gene: TRBJ2-1
V gene: TRBV4-1
clone size: medium-sized
CDR3 protein: CASSQERASYNEQFF
CDR3 DNA: TGCGCCAGCAGCCAAGAGAGGGCCTCCTACAATGAGCAGTTCTTC

D gene: TRBD2
J gene: TRBJ2-1
V gene: TRBV5-1
clone size: -
CDR3 protein: CASSLDGTSFDEQFF
CDR3 DNA: TGCGCCAGCAGCTTGGACGGGACTAGCTTCGATGAGCAGTTCTTC

D gene: -
J gene: TRBJ2-2
V gene: TRBV28
clone size: -
CDR3 protein: CASTGFNTGELFF
CDR3 DNA: TGTGCCAGCACGGGTTTTAACACCGGGGAGCTGTTTTTT